Shown below are 7 T cell receptor beta chains from a single sample sequenced in a study of T cell changes during pregnancy in multiple sclerosis. TCRdb's table, derived via immunoSEQ multiplex PCR, lists solely in-frame clones and lacks some. The sample lists approximately 30,000 clones, 91% occurring once. The sequenced sample was CD8+ T cells from peripheral blood mononuclear cells, obtained in the second trimester of pregnancy. These receptors came from a female donor in good health, enrolled as a control in a pregnancy study.

The CDR3: CAWREAHSSTDTQYF. CDR3 nucleotides: TGTGCCTGGAGGGAGGCTCACTCTAGCACAGATACGCAGTATTTT. The chain is built from TRBV30 and TRBJ2-3, with a possible D match to TRBD2 (5 bases). The germline V gene encodes CDR1 GTSNPN and CDR2 SVGIG (reference sequence). Trimming stripped 3 bases from V and 0 bases from J, with 13 bases between. The CDR3 spans 15 residues.

The gene calls are TRBV5-1 and TRBJ2-7; D possibly corresponds to TRBD2 (5 bases). Trimming stripped 5 bases from V and 5 bases from J, with 11 bases between. CDR1 SGHRS and CDR2 YFSETQ come from the germline V gene. CDR3 length: 12 residues. DNA of the CDR3: TGCGCCAGCAGGGGGAGTAGTAACGAGCAGTACTTC. It translates to CASRGSSNEQYF.

V usage is TRBV27 and J usage is TRBJ1-4; TRBD1 is a possible D gene (6 bases). The CDR3 consists of 13 residues. CDR1 and CDR2 from the germline V gene are MNHEY and SMNVEV (reference sequence). The V and J ends lost 6 bases and 5 bases respectively, with 10 bases between them. The CDR3 is CASRLTGNEKLFF. Written as DNA, the CDR3 is TGTGCCAGCAGACTCACAGGGAATGAAAAACTGTTTTTT.

The chain uses TRBV4-1 and TRBJ2-1; a weak D match, TRBD1 (6 bases). This CDR3 comprises 15 residues. Trimming stripped 0 bases from V and 4 bases from J, with 10 bases between. Germline CDR1 reads MGHRA; CDR2 reads YSYEKL. CDR3 loop: CASSQDRGQYNEQFF. The DNA of the CDR3 is TGCGCCAGCAGCCAAGATCGGGGACAATACAATGAGCAGTTCTTC.

The rearrangement joins TRBV6-5 to TRBJ1-6; 8 nucleotides align to TRBD1. Germline V gene lookup returns CDR1 MNHEY and CDR2 SVGAGI. V shed 0 bases, J shed 9 bases, and the junction held 4 bases outside the gene matches. The CDR3 extends over 15 amino acids. This CDR3 is CASSYSGQVASPLHF. The CDR3 bases are TGTGCCAGCAGTTACTCGGGACAGGTGGCTTCACCCCTCCACTTT.

The chain employs TRBV27 and TRBJ1-2, with 7 positions matching TRBD1. Trimming took 7 bases from V and 3 from J; bases not matched to a gene: 23. This CDR3 has 19 residues. CDR1 is MNHEY, CDR2 SMNVEV, per germline (reference sequence). This chain's CDR3 is CASTTLWGKLHRGHYGYTF. CDR3 DNA sequence: TGTGCCAGCACCACCCTGTGGGGAAAATTACACAGGGGTCACTATGGCTACACCTTC.

The chain combines TRBV11-2 with TRBJ2-5; perhaps TRBD2 as D (5 bases). The CDR3 totals 15 residues. V was trimmed by 2 bases and J by 5 bases, leaving 15 bases between them. Looked up from germline, CDR1 is SGHAT and CDR2 is FQNNGV. CDR3 loop: CASSLKWARGETQYF. The CDR3 nucleotides read TGTGCCAGCAGCTTAAAGTGGGCTCGCGGGGAGACCCAGTACTTC.